This paragraph reports one TCR beta chain. Its specificity is not known. The data are from a study of cytomegalovirus exposure and HLA in healthy donors. CDR1 and CDR2 from the germline V gene are MNHNY and SVGAGI (reference sequence). With 8 bases clipped from V and 5 bases from J, the junction kept 7 bases outside the gene matches. The CDR3 has 14 amino acids. The study, taken as a whole, reports: Many donors carried some public TCRs, although rarity characterized most TCR sequences. The tendency of first-cohort TCR clusters to co-occur in the 100 to 150 validation repertoires was identified by a subsequent analysis. Specificity for CMV antigens was confirmed in vitro for a few of the CMV-associated chains.

Clones were sequenced by immunoSEQ multiplex PCR, and TCRdb holds only the in-frame ones, with some missing. Seen here are 200,000 or so clones, 65% to 90% observed once, and the top ten hold roughly an eighth. This receptor was identified in a woman aged 25 to 39 in good health and CMV-seropositive. Material for sequencing was PBMCs. The rearrangement links TRBV6-6 to TRBJ2-1; 9 bases match TRBD2. Here the CDR3 reads CASFKREAHNEQFF. In nucleotides, the CDR3 is TGTGCCAGCTTTAAGCGGGAGGCCCACAATGAGCAGTTCTTC.